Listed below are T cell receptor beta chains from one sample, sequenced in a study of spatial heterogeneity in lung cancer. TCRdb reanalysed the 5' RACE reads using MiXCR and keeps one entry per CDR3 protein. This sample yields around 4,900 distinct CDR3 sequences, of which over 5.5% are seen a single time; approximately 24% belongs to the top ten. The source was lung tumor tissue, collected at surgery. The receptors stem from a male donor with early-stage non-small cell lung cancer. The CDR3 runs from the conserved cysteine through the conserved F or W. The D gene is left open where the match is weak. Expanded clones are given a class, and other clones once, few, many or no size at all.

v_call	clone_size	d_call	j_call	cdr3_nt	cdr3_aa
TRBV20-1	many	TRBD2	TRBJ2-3	TGCAGTGCTAGCCCCCCCCCGGGGGGGGGGACGCCAGATACGCAGTATTTT	CSASPPPGGGTPDTQYF
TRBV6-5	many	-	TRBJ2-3	TGTGCCAGCAGTTTGAGGGACAGCACAGATACGCAGTATTTT	CASSLRDSTDTQYF
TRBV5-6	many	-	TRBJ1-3	TGTGCCAGCAGCTTGTTCGGCGAGAGCTCTGGAAACACCATATATTTT	CASSLFGESSGNTIYF
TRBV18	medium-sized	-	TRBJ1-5	TGTGCCAGCTCACCGCAGGGATCGTGGGGAAATCAGCCCCAGCATTTT	CASSPQGSWGNQPQHF
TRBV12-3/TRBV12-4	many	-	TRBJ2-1	TGTGCCAGCGCTGACGGCGGGGCGGGCTCCTACAATGAGCAGTTCTTC	CASADGGAGSYNEQFF
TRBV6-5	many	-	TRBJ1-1	TGTGCCAGCAGTTTTCGGGGGTCGGACACTGAAGCTTTCTTT	CASSFRGSDTEAFF
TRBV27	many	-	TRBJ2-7	TGTGCCAGTAAGAGGGTGGGTTCCCACGAGCAGTACTTC	CASKRVGSHEQYF
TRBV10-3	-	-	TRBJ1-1	TGTGCCATCAGACAATCTTTGAACACTGAAGCTTTCTTT	CAIRQSLNTEAFF
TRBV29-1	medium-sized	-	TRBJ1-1	TGCAGCGCATTAGACACGAGGGGCACTGAAGCTTTCTTT	CSALDTRGTEAFF
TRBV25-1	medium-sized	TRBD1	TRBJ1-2	TGTGCCAGCAGGTCGACAGGGTCCTATGGCTACACCTTC	CASRSTGSYGYTF
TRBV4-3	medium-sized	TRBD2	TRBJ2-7	TGCGCCAGCAGCCAAGGTAGCGGGAGTACCTACGAGCAGTACTTC	CASSQGSGSTYEQYF
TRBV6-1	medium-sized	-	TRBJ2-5	TGTGCCAGCAGTGAAGAATCCCAACTAGTAGGCGGAGAGACCCAGTACTTC	CASSEESQLVGGETQYF
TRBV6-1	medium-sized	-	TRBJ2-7	TGTGCCAGCTGTGAAGTATGGGCCCACTACGAGCAGTACTTC	CASCEVWAHYEQYF
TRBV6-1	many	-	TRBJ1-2	TGTGCCAGCAGTCAAGGGTTAGGCTATGGCTACACCTTC	CASSQGLGYGYTF
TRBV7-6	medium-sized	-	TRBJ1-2	TGTGCCAGCAGCTTAGGCCCTGGACAGAACCGTTATGGCTACACCTTC	CASSLGPGQNRYGYTF
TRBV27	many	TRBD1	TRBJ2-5	TGTGCCAGCAGTTTACTGGGGACAGGAGAGACCCAGTACTTC	CASSLLGTGETQYF
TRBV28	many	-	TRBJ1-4	TGTGCCAGCAGTTCCGCGCTTGAAAAACTGTTTTTT	CASSSALEKLFF